Listed below are T cell receptor beta chains from one sample, sequenced in a study of PD-1 blockade in classical Hodgkin lymphoma. Some clones are missing from TCRdb's copy, which holds only in-frame ones; the method was immunoSEQ multiplex PCR. The data show 46,000 or so clones, 73% seen once. The sample consisted of peripheral blood mononuclear cells (PBMCs), taken at baseline. These receptors were collected from a human donor with classical Hodgkin lymphoma. CDR3s include the opening cysteine and the closing phenylalanine or tryptophan. The D gene is left open where the match is weak. The size field is filled for only some rows; it gives once, few, many or a size class.

TRBJ2-2,-,TRBV5-1,-,CASSFETNTGELFF,TGCGCCAGCAGCTTCGAGACGAACACCGGGGAGCTGTTTTTT
TRBJ2-7,TRBD1,TRBV6-6,-,CASSYLGQGYEQYF,TGTGCCAGCAGTTACCTGGGACAGGGCTACGAGCAGTACTTC
TRBJ1-2,TRBD1,TRBV2,-,CASIWGQINYGYTF,TGTGCCAGCATCTGGGGACAGATTAACTATGGCTACACCTTC
TRBJ2-3,-,TRBV5-6,-,CASSLGGGSDTQYF,TGTGCCAGCAGCTTGGGAGGGGGGTCAGATACGCAGTATTTT
TRBJ2-1,-,TRBV7-9,-,CASSSDLRMNEQFF,TGTGCCAGCAGCTCGGACCTGAGAATGAATGAGCAGTTCTTC
TRBJ1-2,-,TRBV11-2,-,CASSLGNTGHYGYTF,TGTGCCAGCAGCTTGGGGAATACAGGGCACTATGGCTACACCTTC
TRBJ2-6,TRBD1,TRBV4-2,-,CASSQETGIGANVLTF,TGTGCCAGCAGCCAAGAGACAGGGATTGGGGCCAACGTCCTGACTTTC
TRBJ1-1,TRBD1,TRBV5-1,-,CASRGATGYTEAFF,TGCGCCAGCAGGGGGGCGACAGGGTACACTGAAGCTTTCTTT
TRBJ1-5,-,TRBV5-8,-,CASSLAASSNQPQHF,TGTGCCAGCAGCTTGGCCGCGAGTAGCAATCAGCCCCAGCATTTT
TRBJ1-1,TRBD1,TRBV2,medium-sized,CASMETGDYDTEAFF,TGTGCCAGCATGGAGACAGGGGATTACGACACTGAAGCTTTCTTT
TRBJ1-1,-,TRBV5-1,-,CASSLAVGSEAFF,TGCGCCAGCAGCTTGGCCGTGGGCTCTGAAGCTTTCTTT
TRBJ1-3,-,TRBV6-1,-,CASRFGTAGNTIYF,TGTGCCAGCCGTTTCGGAACAGCCGGAAACACCATATATTTT
TRBJ1-2,TRBD1,TRBV18,-,CASSLSAGTGSIGGYTF,TGTGCCAGCTCACTCTCTGCCGGGACAGGGAGTATTGGTGGCTACACCTTC
TRBJ2-5,-,TRBV27,-,CASSFLGGIETQYF,TGTGCCAGCAGTTTTCTCGGAGGGATAGAGACCCAGTACTTC
TRBJ2-7,-,TRBV4-1,-,CASSQDARALDEQYF,TGCGCCAGCAGCCAAGATGCCAGGGCTTTAGACGAGCAGTACTTC
TRBJ2-3,TRBD2,TRBV6-4,-,CASSDGTSGGADTQYF,TGTGCCAGCAGTGACGGCACTAGCGGGGGAGCAGATACGCAGTATTTT
TRBJ1-4,-,TRBV11-2,few,CASRKLGRTNEKLFF,TGTGCCAGCAGGAAACTGGGGAGGACGAATGAAAAACTGTTTTTT
TRBJ1-1,-,TRBV6-1,-,CASSEAVGILSTEAFF,TGTGCCAGCAGTGAAGCGGTAGGGATCTTGTCCACTGAAGCTTTCTTT
TRBJ1-2,-,TRBV19,-,CASSIRDGGANGYTF,TGTGCCAGTAGTATCCGGGACGGCGGGGCCAATGGCTACACCTTC
TRBJ1-1,-,TRBV28,-,CASSWPLVRGAFF,TGTGCCAGCAGTTGGCCGTTAGTTAGGGGAGCTTTCTTT
TRBJ1-2,TRBD1,TRBV2,-,CASSMGSGQLHYGYTF,TGTGCCAGCAGTATGGGGTCGGGACAGCTACACTATGGCTACACCTTC
TRBJ1-3,-,TRBV15,-,CATSRAGTSGNTIYF,TGTGCCACCAGCCGGGCAGGCACCTCTGGAAACACCATATATTTT
TRBJ1-1,-,TRBV5-5,-,CASRSGTLNTEAFF,TGTGCCAGCAGGAGCGGGACCTTGAACACTGAAGCTTTCTTT
TRBJ2-1,-,TRBV11-2,-,CASSLGRSVGGQFF,TGTGCCAGCAGCTTAGGGAGAAGCGTGGGGGGGCAGTTCTTC
TRBJ2-7,-,TRBV29-1,-,CSVEGGGSSYEQYF,TGCAGCGTTGAGGGGGGAGGCAGCTCCTACGAGCAGTACTTC
TRBJ2-2,TRBD2,TRBV29-1,-,CSVEGLAGENTGELFF,TGCAGCGTTGAAGGGCTAGCGGGGGAGAACACCGGGGAGCTGTTTTTT
TRBJ2-2,-,TRBV11-2,-,CASSVTGYTGELFF,TGTGCCAGCAGCGTCACAGGGTACACCGGGGAGCTGTTTTTT
TRBJ2-5,TRBD1,TRBV7-8,-,CASSLGDRVEETQYF,TGTGCCAGCAGCTTAGGGGACAGGGTAGAAGAGACCCAGTACTTC
TRBJ1-1,-,TRBV7-9,many,CASSLAQGVGTEAFF,TGTGCCAGCAGCTTAGCACAGGGAGTAGGGACTGAAGCTTTCTTT
TRBJ2-3,-,TRBV9,-,CASSVAVGGPTDTQYF,TGTGCCAGCAGCGTAGCTGTCGGTGGACCCACAGATACGCAGTATTTT
TRBJ2-5,TRBD1,TRBV7-3,-,CASSLTGDPETQYF,TGTGCCAGCAGCCTTACAGGGGACCCTGAGACCCAGTACTTC
TRBJ2-1,TRBD2,TRBV4-2,-,CASSQGLAGVSEQFF,TGTGCCAGCAGCCAAGGACTAGCGGGAGTCAGTGAGCAGTTCTTC
TRBJ2-1,TRBD2,TRBV9,-,CASSGPGLAGGGSYNEQFF,TGTGCCAGCAGCGGCCCGGGACTAGCGGGAGGTGGCTCCTACAATGAGCAGTTCTTC
TRBJ2-6,TRBD1,TRBV27,-,CASSPGTGVGANVLTF,TGTGCCAGCAGTCCCGGGACAGGGGTCGGGGCCAACGTCCTGACTTTC
TRBJ2-3,-,TRBV5-8,-,CASSFHGGDTDTQYF,TGTGCCAGCAGCTTCCATGGCGGGGACACAGATACGCAGTATTTT
TRBJ1-4,TRBD1,TRBV30,-,CAWSGQGKEKLFF,TGTGCCTGGAGTGGACAGGGTAAAGAAAAACTGTTTTTT
TRBJ2-1,-,TRBV19,few,CATRGQKTYNEQFF,TGTGCCACCCGAGGACAGAAAACTTACAATGAGCAGTTCTTC
TRBJ1-1,-,TRBV25-1,-,CATSRWGDTEAFF,TGTGCCACCTCTAGGTGGGGGGACACTGAAGCTTTCTTT
TRBJ2-2,TRBD1,TRBV9,few,CASSALPGQGANGELFF,TGTGCCAGCAGCGCTTTGCCGGGACAGGGGGCTAATGGGGAGCTGTTTTTT